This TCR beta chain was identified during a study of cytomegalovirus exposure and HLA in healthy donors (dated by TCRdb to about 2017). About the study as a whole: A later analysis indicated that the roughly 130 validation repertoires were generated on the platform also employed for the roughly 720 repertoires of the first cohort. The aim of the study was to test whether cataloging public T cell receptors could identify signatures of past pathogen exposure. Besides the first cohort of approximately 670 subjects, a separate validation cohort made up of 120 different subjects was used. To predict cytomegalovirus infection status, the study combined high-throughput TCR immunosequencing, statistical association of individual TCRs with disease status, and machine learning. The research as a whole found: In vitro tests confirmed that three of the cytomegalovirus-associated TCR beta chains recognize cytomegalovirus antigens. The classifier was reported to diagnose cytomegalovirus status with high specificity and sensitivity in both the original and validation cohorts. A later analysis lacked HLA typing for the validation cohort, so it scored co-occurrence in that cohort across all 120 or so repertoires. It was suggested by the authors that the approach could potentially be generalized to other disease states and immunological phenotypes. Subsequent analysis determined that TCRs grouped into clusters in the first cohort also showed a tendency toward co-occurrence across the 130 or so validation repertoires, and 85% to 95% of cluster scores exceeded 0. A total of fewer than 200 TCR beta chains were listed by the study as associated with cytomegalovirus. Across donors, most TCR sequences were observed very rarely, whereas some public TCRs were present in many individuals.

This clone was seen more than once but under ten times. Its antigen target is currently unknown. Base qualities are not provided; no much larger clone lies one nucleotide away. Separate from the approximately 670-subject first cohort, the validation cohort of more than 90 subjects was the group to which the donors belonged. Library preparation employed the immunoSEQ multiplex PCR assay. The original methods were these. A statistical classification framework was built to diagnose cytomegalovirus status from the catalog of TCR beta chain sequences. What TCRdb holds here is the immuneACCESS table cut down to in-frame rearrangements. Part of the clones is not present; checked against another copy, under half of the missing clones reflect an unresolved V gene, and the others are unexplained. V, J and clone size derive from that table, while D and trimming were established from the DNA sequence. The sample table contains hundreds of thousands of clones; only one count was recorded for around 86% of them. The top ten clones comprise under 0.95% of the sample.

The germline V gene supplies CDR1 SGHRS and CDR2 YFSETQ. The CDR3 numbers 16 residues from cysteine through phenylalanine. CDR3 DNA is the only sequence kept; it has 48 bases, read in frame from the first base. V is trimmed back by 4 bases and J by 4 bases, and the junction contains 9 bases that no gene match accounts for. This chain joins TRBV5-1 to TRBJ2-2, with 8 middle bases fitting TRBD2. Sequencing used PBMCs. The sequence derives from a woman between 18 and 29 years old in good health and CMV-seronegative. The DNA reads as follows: TGCGCCAGCAGCGCAACAGCGGGAGCGATCACCGGGGAGCTGTTTTTT. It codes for CASSATAGAITGELFF.